This T cell receptor beta chain was captured in a study of cytomegalovirus exposure and HLA in healthy donors. The V gene's germline CDR1 is SGHTA and CDR2 FQGNSA. The V gene lost 3 bases and the J gene lost 6 bases, with 12 bases spanning the gap. This CDR3 contains 13 residues. The PCR was carried out with 60 Vbeta primers and 13 Jbeta primers. Some clones are missing from TCRdb's copy, which holds only in-frame ones; the method was immunoSEQ multiplex PCR. The profile shows about 180,000 clones, just over 75% of them singletons. V and J are TRBV7-2 and TRBJ2-7; D is possibly TRBD1 (6 bases). Source material: PBMCs. This clonotype was obtained from a woman aged 60-75 years in good health and CMV-seropositive. CDR3 in DNA: TGTGCCAGCAGCTTCAACAGGGATAGCGAGCAGTACTTC. This gives the protein CASSFNRDSEQYF.